What follows are 11 T cell receptor beta chains derived from one specimen sequenced in a study of T cells after yellow fever vaccination. TCRdb called the 5' RACE reads again in MiXCR, with one record for every CDR3 protein. Counted here are around 120,000 distinct CDR3 sequences, more than 5.5% occurring once; the ten biggest clones make up roughly 2.5%. The sequences come from CD4+ T cells sorted from PBMCs, collected about 41 days after the first yellow fever vaccination. These receptors all stem from a man aged 18 to 30 who received the YFV17D yellow fever vaccine.

This clonotype appeared many times. The chain joins TRBV7-9 to TRBJ2-5; TRBD1 aligns across 7 bases. The CDR3 length is 12 residues. In germline, CDR1 is SEHNR, CDR2 FQNEAQ (reference sequence). Losses at the gene ends were 10 bases for V and 2 bases for J; bases not matched to a gene: 4. The CDR3 loop reads CAIRTGQETQYF. CDR3 DNA sequence: TGTGCCATCAGGACAGGACAAGAGACCCAGTACTTC. The variable domain in full, completed from reference TRBV7-9 and TRBJ2-5, reads DTGVSQNPRHKITKRGQNVTFRCDPISEHNRLYWYRQTLGQGPEFLTYFQNEAQLEKSRLLSDRFSAERPKGSFSTLEIQRTEQGDSAMYLCAIRTGQETQYFGPGTRLLVL.

This clonotype occurred many times. This sequence joins TRBV6-1 and TRBJ2-5; D is unclear. CDR1 MNHNS and CDR2 SASEGT come from the germline V gene. The length of the CDR3 is 14 residues. Trimming removed 6 bases from V and 0 bases from J, with 11 bases in between. The CDR3 DNA reads as TGTGCCAGCAGGCTGGCTGTGTACCAAGAGACCCAGTACTTC. Protein sequence: CASRLAVYQETQYF.

This clonotype was observed many times. The chain is built from TRBV5-8 and TRBJ1-6, with TRBD1 as a possible D gene (5 bases). The CDR3 length is 16 residues. Germline-derived CDR1 and CDR2 are SGHTS and YDEGEE. The germline V and J ends were trimmed by 4 bases and 7 bases, with 18 bases remaining between them. The CDR3 spells CASSAATAGWNSPLHF. DNA of the CDR3: TGTGCCAGCAGCGCCGCAACAGCAGGGTGGAATTCACCCCTCCACTTT.

In its sample, this clonotype was seen many times. The V and J genes are TRBV12-3 or TRBV12-4 and TRBJ1-5; possibly TRBD1 for D (5 bases). The CDR3 is 14 residues long. V was pared by 6 bases and J by 10 bases, with 19 bases between. CDR3 nucleotides: TGTGCCAGCAGCCCGAGGGCAGGGCCATCTCCCCAGCATTTT. Translation gives CASSPRAGPSPQHF.

The table lists this clonotype with many counts. The genes are TRBV20-1 and TRBJ2-7, with D perhaps matching TRBD2 (6 bases). The CDR3 has 14 amino acids. The V and J ends lost 3 bases and 9 bases respectively, with 21 bases between them. CDR1 DFQATT and CDR2 SNEGSKA come from the germline V gene (reference sequence). The CDR3 here is CSASGPGVQIRQYV. The CDR3 DNA sequence: TGCAGTGCTAGCGGTCCGGGAGTCCAGATTAGGCAGTACGTC.

At least ten counts were recorded for this clonotype. This sequence joins TRBV20-1 and TRBJ2-2; TRBD2 agrees at 7 bases. Trimming at V came to 7 bases and at J to 5 bases, leaving 10 bases not matched to a gene. CDR1 DFQATT and CDR2 SNEGSKA come from the germline V gene (reference sequence). The CDR3 consists of 14 residues. The CDR3 nucleotides are TGCAGTGGGGTAGCGGGCCCTGGGACCGGGGAGCTGTTTTTT. This gives the protein CSGVAGPGTGELFF.

The rearrangement joins TRBV4-3 to TRBJ1-2; TRBD1 matches at 7 bases. The CDR3 runs 17 residues. The trim removed 1 base at V and 5 bases at J, leaving 13 bases unmatched. CDR1 and CDR2 from the germline V gene are LGHNA and YSLEER. CDR3 sequence reads: CASSQALTDRAPYGYTF. CDR3 in DNA: TGCGCCAGCAGCCAAGCCCTAACCGACAGGGCTCCTTATGGCTACACCTTC.

A few counts support this clonotype. The chain carries TRBV12-3 or TRBV12-4 and TRBJ2-5; 11 bases are shared with TRBD2. Unmatched junction bases numbered 7, after V lost 5 bases and J lost 5 bases. The CDR3 runs 15 residues. The CDR3 DNA reads as TGTGCCAGCAGTCCCATAGCGGGGGGGAGGGAGACCCAGTACTTC. It translates to CASSPIAGGRETQYF.

This clonotype was recorded at least ten times. This rearrangement joins TRBV5-1 to TRBJ2-3; D ambiguous. V was clipped by 0 bases and J by 8 bases, with 16 bases between them. The CDR3 length is 15 residues. Germline-derived CDR1 and CDR2 are SGHRS and YFSETQ. The CDR3 region is CASSLAENPSSTQYF. The CDR3 nucleotides are TGCGCCAGCAGCTTGGCCGAGAACCCATCGAGTACGCAGTATTTT.

This clonotype was detected many times. The chain uses TRBV5-1 and TRBJ2-5, with TRBD2 matching over 11 bases. CDR3 length: 14 amino acids. The germline V gene encodes CDR1 SGHRS and CDR2 YFSETQ. With V trimmed by 4 bases and J by 3 bases, 2 bases remained unmatched. DNA for the CDR3: TGCGCCAGCAGCCCGGGACTAGCGGAAGAGACCCAGTACTTC. Protein sequence: CASSPGLAEETQYF.

This clonotype was picked up many times. The chain recombines TRBV6-1 with TRBJ1-2, with a tentative D call TRBD1 (5 bases). This CDR3 is 14 amino acids long. Germline V gives CDR1 MNHNS, CDR2 SASEGT. V lost 1 base, J lost 4 bases, and 10 bases lay in between. In nucleotides, the CDR3 is TGTGCCAGCAGTGAAGGCGGGGGGTCCTATGGCTACACCTTC. Amino acid sequence: CASSEGGGSYGYTF.